This entry concerns a single T cell receptor beta chain. Its antigen is undetermined. CDR1 and CDR2 (germline): SGHTA, FQGNSA. V lost 6 bases, J lost 4 bases, and 13 bases lay in between. The CDR3 contains 13 residues. These data are taken from a study of T cells after yellow fever vaccination. About the research overall: Fractions containing few cells were prepared with SMART-Seq v4 Ultra Low Input.

Study findings and constraints: Clones from primary vaccination mostly reappeared after the booster (around 96% CD4, over 85% CD8). Sorted repertoires could include abundant contaminating clonotypes from bulk cells.

In making TCR cDNA, 5'RACE template switching added a universal primer site and UMIs to it. TCRdb re-analysed the 5' RACE reads in MiXCR, keeping a single row per CDR3 protein. The data contain roughly 250,000 distinct CDR3 sequences, roughly 13% of them singletons. This chain links TRBV7-2 with TRBJ2-7; D is tentatively TRBD1 or TRBD2 (5 bases each). The source material was CD4+ T cells sorted from PBMCs, sampled 45 days after the yellow fever booster vaccination. The sequence was obtained from a man aged 30 to 45 who received the YFV17D yellow fever vaccine. CDR3 in amino acids: CASRSGKGYEQYF. The CDR3 DNA reads as TGTGCCAGCAGGTCCGGGAAGGGGTACGAGCAGTACTTC.